This T cell receptor (beta chain) comes out of a study of Ad26.COV2.S vaccination and SARS-CoV-2 variants. TCRdb keeps only in-frame clones here, not all; method: immunoSEQ multiplex PCR. The repertoire holds hundreds of thousands of clones, with 92% as singletons. Germline trimming cut 3 bases from V and 5 bases from J; bases unmatched to any gene: 3. Per the germline V gene, CDR1 is MNHEY and CDR2 is SMNVEV (reference sequence). The CDR3 has 15 residues. The J gene is TRBJ1-6, the V gene TRBV27, with TRBD1 identical over 8 bases. The TCR originated in a human donor who had recovered from COVID-19. Sequenced material: peripheral blood, taken after recovery from COVID-19. The CDR3 loop reads CASSFRGRNNSPLHF. Here the CDR3 DNA reads TGTGCCAGCAGTTTCAGGGGGCGGAATAATTCACCCCTCCACTTT.